This TCR beta chain was retrieved from a study of brain T cells in children with intractable seizures. Study outcomes and limitations: HCMV serostatus was not known, and viral specificity came from CDR3 similarity only.

Points on this clone: What it recognizes is unknown.

J gave up 7 bases and V 4 bases, and 15 bases lay outside the gene matches. CDR3 length equals 17 residues. The germline V gene encodes CDR1 LGHDT and CDR2 YNNKEL (reference sequence). Data came from immunoSEQ multiplex PCR; TCRdb stores just in-frame clones and leaves some out. This sample has 340,000 or so clones, with about 94% found just once. Time point meaning: blood from clinic visit 5 months post-surgery; TSC patient then seizure free. Only cases whose brain tissue showed the highest T cell transcript signatures were sequenced. This TCR came from a boy less than two years old with tuberous sclerosis and intractable seizures. The V and J genes are TRBV3-1 (or the pseudogene TRBV3-2) and TRBJ2-5; TRBD2 aligns across 10 bases. The material sequenced was peripheral blood, taken approximately 5 months after surgery. The CDR3 nucleotides read TGTGCCAGCAGCCCTCAGGGGTTCAGCGGGGGGGCCGTGACCCAGTACTTC. It specifies CASSPQGFSGGAVTQYF.